The sample holds a few counts of the clone carrying this TCR beta chain. Its specificity is unknown. For TCRbeta, the library was prepared with unique molecular identifiers. TCRdb reanalysed the PCR reads using MiXCR and keeps one entry per CDR3 protein. The sample consists of some 600,000 distinct CDR3 sequences, 13% of them appearing once. The sample comes from a study of T-cell reconstitution after alpha-beta-depleted transplantation in children. General study results and limits: Alpha-beta T cells about two months after transplant reportedly derived from several hundred expanded graft clones.

There are 15 residues in the CDR3. Per the germline V gene, CDR1 is KGHDR and CDR2 is SFDVKD. V dropped 5 bases and J dropped 1 base, with 13 bases sitting between them. The sample was PBMCs, mostly from graft donor cells, taken 360 days after TCRalphabeta/CD19-depleted stem cell transplant. The V gene is TRBV24-1, the J gene TRBJ1-1; D possibly corresponds to TRBD1 (5 bases). The clonotype originates from a male patient aged 10 to 17 who had a stem cell transplant for acute myeloid leukemia, so the T cells may come from the graft donor. CDR3 nucleotides: TGTGCCACCAGTGCCCCCGGGGCACGGAACACTGAAGCTTTCTTT. Translating it yields CATSAPGARNTEAFF.